One sample yielded the 4 T cell receptor beta chains listed below, sequenced in a study of cytomegalovirus exposure and HLA in healthy donors. PCR was performed using 60 Vbeta and 13 Jbeta primers. Clones were read by immunoSEQ multiplex PCR, and TCRdb kept only the in-frame ones, dropping some. The sample carries roughly 190,000 clones, about four fifths recorded once. Input material: PBMCs. These receptor sequences come from a woman in her fifties or sixties in good health and CMV-seronegative.

V and J are TRBV28 and TRBJ1-2, with 7 bases lining up with TRBD1. The V gene end was trimmed by 6 bases and the J gene end by 1 base; junction bases not matched to a gene: 17. Germline V CDR1 and CDR2: MDHEN, SYDVKM. The length of the CDR3 is 18 residues. In DNA form, the CDR3 reads TGTGCCAGCAGCCGCGGCGAGAGAACCGGGACAGTTAACTATGGCTACACCTTC. It translates to CASSRGERTGTVNYGYTF.

The V gene is TRBV7-9, the J gene TRBJ2-7; TRBD1 is a possible D gene (5 bases). Germline V lookup: CDR1 SEHNR, CDR2 FQNEAQ (reference sequence). V shed 4 bases and J shed 5 bases, with 18 bases lying between them. The CDR3 length is 15 residues. The CDR3 coding sequence is TGTGCCAGCAGCTCAACTACAGGAATCTGGGACGAGCAGTACTTC. Translation gives CASSSTTGIWDEQYF.

This clone appeared once. V is TRBV28 and J is TRBJ1-6; 7 bases map to TRBD1. The CDR3 is made up of 16 amino acids. Trimming removed 1 base from V and 10 bases from J; junction bases left unmatched: 10. Germline V lookup: CDR1 MDHEN, CDR2 SYDVKM. Here the CDR3 reads CASSLFKGAGGSPLHF. CDR3 DNA sequence: TGTGCCAGCAGTTTATTTAAAGGGGCAGGGGGATCACCCCTCCACTTT.

This clone was observed a handful of times. V and J are TRBV2 and TRBJ1-1; no reliable D call. V lost 3 bases, J lost 8 bases, and 13 bases lay in between. The CDR3 covers 13 residues. Per germline, CDR1 SNHLY and CDR2 FYNNEI. CDR3 residues: CASSDNREGEAFF. As DNA, the CDR3 is TGTGCCAGCAGTGATAATAGGGAGGGAGAAGCTTTCTTT.